The present T cell receptor beta chain was sequenced within a study of beta chain features in type 1 diabetes. Study-level findings and limits: In comparison with healthy donors, patients had naive, central memory and Treg TCRB repertoires that appeared more similar.

V dropped 5 bases and J dropped 4; count of bases not matched to a gene: 8. The CDR3 is 16 amino acids. Germline V gene lookup returns CDR1 SGHTA and CDR2 FQGNSA. The whole isolated RNA underwent reverse transcription, so sequencing captured expressed TCRB transcripts. Profiling relied on immunoSEQ multiplex PCR, and the TCRdb table lists in-frame clones only, not all of them. The profile covers hundreds of thousands of clones, with roughly a sixth appearing a single time and about 0.093% taken by the ten largest. About this clone: Antigen specificity is unknown.

This receptor was taken from a man younger than 35 in good health. The sample taken for sequencing was naive CD4+ T cells from blood. The chain is built from TRBV7-2 and TRBJ2-5, with 12 bases aligning to TRBD2. The CDR3 region is CASSALAGGRRETQYF. The CDR3 DNA is TGTGCCAGCAGCGCCCTAGCGGGAGGGCGGAGAGAGACCCAGTACTTC.